This TCR beta chain was identified during a study of T-cell memory formation after mild COVID-19. About the research overall: Largely donor-specific sequence clusters came from a couple of donors. Study-wide points: Pre-infection memory held some responding clones, suggesting pre-existing cross-reactive T cells responded.

CDR3 length equals 16 residues. The trim removed 5 bases at V and 6 bases at J, leaving 14 bases unmatched. Germline V lookup: CDR1 SEHNR, CDR2 FQNEAQ (reference sequence). In regard to this clonotype: What it binds is unknown.

One entry per CDR3 protein results from TCRdb running MiXCR on the 5' RACE reads. Counted here are fewer than 700,000 distinct CDR3 sequences, about 20% occurring once; the ten biggest clones make up approximately 8%. Sequenced sample: PBMCs or a T cell subset sorted from them (not recorded which). The chain links TRBV7-9 to TRBJ2-3; TRBD1 matches 7 bases. The clonotype originates from an adult woman who had mild COVID-19 (a few samples of this study predate the infection). Cell type and time point are not known. The CDR3 is CASSTPTGRVGDTQYF. CDR3 in DNA: TGTGCCAGCAGCACACCGACAGGGCGGGTGGGCGATACGCAGTATTTT.